The following is a T cell receptor beta chain sequence with its context. This clonotype was counted at least ten times. Its specific antigen is unknown. It has no much larger one-base neighbor in the sample; base qualities were not kept. The data are from a study of Graves' ophthalmopathy and Graves' hyperthyroidism (dated by TCRdb to 2016 to 2019). Study-wide context: Peripheral blood was collected at initial diagnosis, prior to any treatment. To tell Graves' ophthalmopathy apart from Graves' hyperthyroidism, and to predict which patients would progress to ophthalmopathy, the study relied on TCR beta repertoire signatures. T-cell repertoires of thyroid tissue and blood were compared in several hyperthyroidism patients. An independent validation cohort was composed of roughly 19 hyperthyroidism patients and some 16 patients who later progressed from hyperthyroidism to ophthalmopathy. The roughly 90 discovery patients were divided at random into training and test sets in a 7:3 ratio. Once sampling was done, hyperthyroidism patients were given methimazole at a starting dose of 30 mg daily, while ophthalmopathy patients were given high-dose intravenous methylprednisolone. A discovery set of 90 to 100 patients (more than 40 ophthalmopathy, about 59 stable hyperthyroidism) was enrolled to explore V-J signatures distinguishing ophthalmopathy from hyperthyroidism. In total, 135 blood samples were TCR-sequenced: 40 to 45 ophthalmopathy, approximately 75 hyperthyroidism and approximately 17 hyperthyroidism-to-ophthalmopathy patients.

The study at large found these results: In validation, the model predicted ophthalmopathy progression with more than 70% sensitivity and around 72% specificity; 12 predicted patients were CT-confirmed with GO in a median of around 6 months. In cross-validation, the 13-signature model distinguished ophthalmopathy from stable hyperthyroidism with approximately 85% sensitivity and roughly 81% specificity, and in the test set the corresponding values were approximately 80% and 68%. No statistical method was used to predetermine the sample size, and group allocation was not hidden from the investigators. Among expanded thyroid clonotypes with frequency above 0.001, most also showed up in blood, which suggests that blood repertoires may reflect the thyroid immune response.

TCR beta CDR3 regions were amplified from RNA transcripts for repertoire sequencing. A first-round RT-PCR used HTBI primers with the Qiagen OneStep RT-PCR kit, followed by a second-round multiplex PCR, size selection and purification. Libraries were sequenced paired-end with 100 bp reads on an Illumina HiSeq2000. On the authors' methods: SOAPnuke was used to process the reads, removing any read that contained adapters or uncalled bases, had a mean Phred below 15, or lacked an exact match to the constant primer or identifier. High-quality paired reads were merged with COPE v1.2.5. Each unique nucleotide sequence was treated as a clonotype, and MiTCR v1.1 was used to align the clonotypes to the IMGT TRB V, D and J references. Analysis was restricted to V-J combinations with a frequency above 0.0001, which covered roughly 99% of repertoires. For each V-J combination, a TCR clonal expansion and chaos score was defined as F50 clonal expansion divided by the chaos observed in the TCRdist matrix. Welch's t-statistics and random forest were used to reduce the features to 10 to 15 V-J combinations, which were then used as input to a naive Bayes classifier. The similarity between thyroid and blood repertoires was quantified using the Morisita-Horn index. Through fastp at Q25 and MiXCR, TCRdb rebuilt clones from the public reads, retaining in-frame beta chains. Identical CDR3 proteins give one entry, which carries the most common genes and DNA. The V and J calls come from TCRdb's annotation, not from the publication. The sample has 350,000 to 450,000 distinct CDR3 sequences on record, approximately 20% of them singletons. The top ten clones comprise 1.6% of the sample.

Patients with ophthalmopathy had moderately to severely active disease, with a Clinical Activity Score of 3 or more, a NOSPECS grade of 4 or more, and a disease duration of less than 3 months. Patients with other autoimmune diseases, uncontrolled infections, pregnancy or lactation were excluded. Clinical symptoms, serum thyroxine, TRAb, thyroid ultrasound and orbital computed tomography were used for diagnosis. Using Ficoll-Paque density gradient centrifugation, PBMCs were isolated from 10 ml of fresh peripheral blood. Trizol reagent was used to extract the total RNA, and its quality was then checked on an Agilent 2100 Bioanalyzer. Based on the germline V gene, the CDR1 and CDR2 sequences are MNHEY and SVGAGI. Here V drops 0 bases and J drops 3 bases, and the junction holds 9 bases not matched to any gene. The CDR3, from cysteine to phenylalanine, totals 17 residues. The DNA shown is the 51-base CDR3, in frame from base 1.

Specimen: peripheral blood. The sequence links TRBV6-5 to TRBJ2-7; 9 bases in the middle match TRBD1. This clonotype was obtained from a young woman with Graves' ophthalmopathy. Donor details come from another sample of the same person, matched by shared clones. The CDR3 sequence is CASSYSGTQGAFYEQYF. The nucleotides are TGTGCCAGCAGTTACTCCGGGACACAGGGGGCTTTCTACGAGCAGTACTTC.